The clone carrying this T cell receptor beta chain was found a few times. Authors of the study amplified TCR beta CDR3 regions from RNA transcripts. HTBI primers drove first-round RT-PCR of the TCR CDR3. From the multiplex PCR reads, TCRdb called clonotypes with MiXCR, one entry per CDR3 protein. The sample has roughly 200,000 distinct CDR3 sequences; around 18% are singletons. These data are taken from a study of T cells in Graves' hyperthyroidism and ophthalmopathy. Aged 18 to 65, the patients had hyperthyroidism that was newly diagnosed and had lasted under 2 months. Specimen: blood. This receptor was identified in a man between 40 and 49 years old with Graves' hyperthyroidism.

The CDR3 sequence is CASSATSGGALSGEQFF. CDR3 DNA: TGTGCCAGCAGCGCGACTAGCGGGGGGGCTCTCAGTGGTGAGCAGTTCTTC. The rearrangement joins TRBV9 to TRBJ2-1, with 14 bases aligning to TRBD2. Germline V gene data show CDR1 as SGDLS and CDR2 as YYNGEE. V was clipped by 3 bases and J by 9 bases; unmatched bases: 11. There are 17 residues in the CDR3.